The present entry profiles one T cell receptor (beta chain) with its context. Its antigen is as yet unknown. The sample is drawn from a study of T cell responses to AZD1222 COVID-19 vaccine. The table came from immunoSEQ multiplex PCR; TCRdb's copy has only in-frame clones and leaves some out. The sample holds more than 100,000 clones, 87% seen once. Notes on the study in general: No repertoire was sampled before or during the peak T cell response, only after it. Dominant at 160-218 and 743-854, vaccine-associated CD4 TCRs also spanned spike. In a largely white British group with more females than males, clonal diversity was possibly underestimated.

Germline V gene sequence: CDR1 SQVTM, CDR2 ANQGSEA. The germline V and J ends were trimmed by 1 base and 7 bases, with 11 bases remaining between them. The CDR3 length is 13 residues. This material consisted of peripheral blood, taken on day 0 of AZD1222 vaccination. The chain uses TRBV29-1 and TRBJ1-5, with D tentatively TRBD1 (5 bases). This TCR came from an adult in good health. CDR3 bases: TGCAGCGTTGAAGGGGGCGCGAACCAGCCCCAGCATTTT. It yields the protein CSVEGGANQPQHF.